This entry lists 32 T cell receptor beta chains sequenced from one sample in a study of human T cells and chemical hapten exposure. As to time point: patch test 2, 6 weeks after DPC sensitization. As for treatment: therapeutic diphenylcyclopropenone sensitization with weekly scalp DPC. MiXCR was run by TCRdb on the RACE reads, yielding one entry per CDR3 protein. Of roughly 140,000 distinct CDR3 sequences in the sample, around 11% were seen once. The sequences come from whole blood, collected in connection with sensitization to the hapten diphenylcyclopropenone (DPC). The source is a woman in her forties or fifties with alopecia areata. Some clones in this sample may be carry-over from other donors' samples.

As for this clonotype: At one end the junction does not follow the germline gene, possibly because of a read error. The CDR3 nucleotides are TGTGCCCGCAGCCCAGGTGGTGGATTCGACAGGACTTATGGAAAACTGTTTTTT. This codes for CARSPGGGFDRTYGKLFF. This chain connects TRBV7-9 to TRBJ1-4; possibly TRBD1 for D (6 bases). The CDR3 totals 18 residues. Germline V CDR1 and CDR2: SEHNR, FQNEAQ (reference sequence).

This clonotype was detected a few times. The chain is built from TRBV7-2 and TRBJ1-5; TRBD1 matches 8 bases. CDR1 SGHTA and CDR2 FQGNSA come from the germline V gene. The CDR3 is 16 residues long. The junction had 12 bases not matched to a gene; V was cut back by 4 bases and J by 7 bases. The CDR3 is CASSSPRTGRGQPQHF. CDR3 in DNA: TGTGCCAGCAGCTCACCCCGGACAGGGCGGGGGCAGCCCCAGCATTTT. The whole variable domain, remainder taken from reference TRBV7-2 and TRBJ1-5, is GAGVSQSPSNKVTEKGKDVELRCDPISGHTALYWYRQSLGQGLEFLIYFQGNSAPDKSGLPSDRFSAERTGGSVSTLTIQRTQQEDSAVYLCASSSPRTGRGQPQHFGDGTRLSIL.

A few counts support this clonotype. V is TRBV7-6 and J is TRBJ2-3; D gene uncertain. Trimming took 5 bases from V and 2 from J, leaving 14 bases between them. Germline V gives CDR1 SGHVS, CDR2 FNYEAQ. The CDR3 has 15 residues. CDR3: CASSLADGFTDTQYF. DNA for the CDR3: TGTGCCAGCAGCCTTGCGGACGGTTTCACAGATACGCAGTATTTT.

V is TRBV7-8 and J is TRBJ1-4; D is undetermined. The length of the CDR3 is 13 residues. V gave up 3 bases and J gave up 8 bases, with 10 bases separating them. Germline assignment: CDR1 SGHVS and CDR2 FQNEAQ. In DNA form, the CDR3 reads TGTGCCAGCAGCTTCCAAGTAGGAGAAAAACTGTTTTTT. Amino acid sequence: CASSFQVGEKLFF.

This clonotype was picked up many times. CDR3 nucleotides: TGCAGCGTTGCCTGGCCTAGCGGGTTGTACAATGAGCAGTTCTTC. Its protein product is CSVAWPSGLYNEQFF. This chain uses TRBV29-1 with TRBJ2-1, with 8 bases that match TRBD2. The germline V gene encodes CDR1 SQVTM and CDR2 ANQGSEA. Unmatched junction bases numbered 9, after V lost 4 bases and J lost 4 bases. This CDR3 comprises 15 residues.

The table lists this clonotype with a few counts. This chain joins TRBV12-3 or TRBV12-4 and TRBJ2-2; the D gene is possibly TRBD2 (6 bases). Trimming shortened V by 6 bases and J by 2 bases, and 16 bases separated the two germline ends. The CDR3 is made up of 16 amino acids. This CDR3 reads CASSTYGGTNTGELFF. The DNA of the CDR3 is TGTGCCAGCAGCACTTATGGGGGGACCAACACCGGGGAGCTGTTTTTT.

This chain connects TRBV19 to TRBJ2-1; D gene ambiguous. CDR1 is LNHDA, CDR2 SQIVND, per germline (reference sequence). The CDR3 loop spans 14 amino acids. Between the trimmed V and J ends, which lost 4 bases and 5 bases, there was a span of 12 bases. Here the CDR3 reads CASSRIGRNNEQFF. The CDR3 bases are TGTGCCAGTAGTAGAATAGGTCGTAACAATGAGCAGTTCTTC.

In this sample, this clonotype turned up many times. The chain has TRBV2 and TRBJ2-5; D unclear. This CDR3 is built from 16 residues. Germline V gene sequence: CDR1 SNHLY, CDR2 FYNNEI. V was clipped by 8 bases and J by 2 bases, with 21 bases between them. CDR3 sequence: CASRSFWSRSQETQYF. The CDR3 coding sequence is TGTGCCAGCCGTTCCTTCTGGTCCCGATCTCAAGAGACCCAGTACTTC.

This chain links TRBV28 with TRBJ2-2, with TRBD2 identical over 8 bases. Germline V gene data show CDR1 as MDHEN and CDR2 as SYDVKM. The CDR3 covers 16 residues. J gave up 7 bases and V 1 base, and 8 bases lay outside the gene matches. Written as DNA, the CDR3 is TGTGCCAGCAGTTTATTAGGGACTAGTACCGTCGGGGAGCTGTTTTTT. This encodes CASSLLGTSTVGELFF.

This clonotype was recorded a few times. Here the CDR3 DNA reads TGTGCCAGCAGCTTAGATGGCGGGAGAATGCAGTTCTTC. This encodes CASSLDGGRMQFF. This chain joins TRBV11-3 and TRBJ2-1; 7 nucleotides align to TRBD2. CDR1 is SGHNT and CDR2 is YENEEA in the germline V gene. This CDR3 is 13 amino acids long. V gave up 0 bases and J gave up 12 bases; unmatched junction bases: 5.

This clonotype showed up just a few times. The genes are TRBV6-5 and TRBJ2-4, with 11 bases matching TRBD1. The V gene end was trimmed by 4 bases and the J gene end by 15 bases; junction bases not matched to a gene: 5. The CDR3 has 12 amino acids. From germline, CDR1 is MNHEY and CDR2 SVGAGI. CDR3 loop: CASSSGQGAWYF. The CDR3 region has the DNA TGTGCCAGCAGTTCTGGACAGGGGGCCTGGTACTTC.

The V call is TRBV7-2, the J call TRBJ1-5; the match to TRBD1 covers 8 bases. The CDR3 is made up of 17 amino acids. Per germline, CDR1 SGHTA and CDR2 FQGNSA. The V gene end was trimmed by 0 bases and the J gene end by 3 bases; junction bases not matched to a gene: 7. The CDR3 bases are TGTGCCAGCAGCTTAGCAGGGGGACAGGTTTTCAATCAGCCCCAGCATTTT. It codes for CASSLAGGQVFNQPQHF.

This clonotype was observed many times. The chain couples TRBV7-2 to TRBJ2-7; perhaps D is TRBD1 or TRBD2 (5 bases each). CDR1 SGHTA and CDR2 FQGNSA come from the germline V gene. The CDR3 consists of 13 residues. V lost 5 bases and J 3 bases, leaving 11 bases between the germline ends. CDR3 nucleotides: TGTGCCAGCAGCCTGGGACGGGACTACGAGCAGTACTTC. Its translation: CASSLGRDYEQYF.

The J gene is TRBJ2-3, the V gene TRBV7-6, with D possibly being TRBD1 or TRBD2 (6 bases each). Germline V lookup: CDR1 SGHVS, CDR2 FNYEAQ. This CDR3 is 13 amino acids long. The V and J ends lost 5 bases and 8 bases respectively, with 14 bases between them. The CDR3 bases are TGTGCCAGCAGCATAGGGGGGCCCGGTACGCAGTATTTT. It translates to CASSIGGPGTQYF.

This clonotype came up a few times. The chain is built from TRBV29-1 and TRBJ2-3, with D perhaps TRBD1 (6 bases). The CDR3 is made up of 14 amino acids. Trimming stripped 1 base from V and 1 base from J, with 9 bases between. CDR1 is SQVTM, CDR2 ANQGSEA, per germline. CDR3 protein: CSVEVGGGTDTQYF. DNA for the CDR3: TGCAGCGTTGAAGTAGGGGGTGGCACAGATACGCAGTATTTT.

As DNA, the CDR3 is TGTGCCAGCAGCGTAGCGGGACCGGGACTAGCGGTAAACACCGGGGAGCTGTTTTTT. This translates into CASSVAGPGLAVNTGELFF. The rearrangement joins TRBV9 to TRBJ2-2, with TRBD2 identical over 11 bases. The V and J ends lost 0 bases and 2 bases, in that order; junction bases with no gene match: 9. The CDR3 spans 19 residues. Germline CDR1 SGDLS, CDR2 YYNGEE.

This clonotype was counted many times. The gene calls are TRBV28 and TRBJ2-7, with 7 bases identical to TRBD1. The CDR3 runs to 12 residues. Germline CDR1 reads MDHEN; CDR2 reads SYDVKM. The V gene end was trimmed by 4 bases and the J gene end by 6 bases; junction bases not matched to a gene: 3. The CDR3 region has the DNA TGTGCCAGCAGTTCGACAGGGAGCGAGCAGTACTTC. This codes for CASSSTGSEQYF.

In this sample, this clonotype turned up many times. CDR3 amino acids: CASSQAGGGYEQYF. The CDR3 DNA reads as TGTGCCAGCAGCCAAGCAGGGGGCGGCTACGAGCAGTACTTC. This chain links TRBV2 with TRBJ2-7, with 8 bases lining up with TRBD1. This CDR3 is built from 14 residues. The V gene end was trimmed by 6 bases and the J gene end by 3 bases; junction bases not matched to a gene: 7. Germline CDR1 reads SNHLY; CDR2 reads FYNNEI.

The sample holds a few counts of this clonotype. The chain links TRBV6-5 to TRBJ2-5, with 7 positions matching TRBD1. The V gene's germline CDR1 is MNHEY and CDR2 SVGAGI. V dropped 2 bases and J dropped 4; count of bases not matched to a gene: 4. The CDR3 is 14 amino acids. CDR3 bases: TGTGCCAGCAGTTACGGGGGACAGAGAGAGACCCAGTACTTC. Protein sequence: CASSYGGQRETQYF.

This clonotype was counted many times. V is TRBV29-1 and J is TRBJ1-1; TRBD1 might be the D (5 bases). Between the trimmed V and J ends, which lost 7 bases and 6 bases, there was a span of 15 bases. CDR3 length equals 12 residues. Germline V gene sequence: CDR1 SQVTM, CDR2 ANQGSEA. CDR3 in amino acids: CSAKSGPPEAFF. The CDR3 nucleotides are TGCAGCGCCAAGTCAGGGCCTCCTGAAGCTTTCTTT.

The V gene is TRBV7-8, the J gene TRBJ1-1; D is ambiguous. Trimming took off 8 bases at V and 1 base at J, with 11 bases between the two ends. The germline gives CDR1 SGHVS, CDR2 FQNEAQ. CDR3 length: 13 amino acids. Here the CDR3 reads CASLRAANTEAFF. Written as DNA, the CDR3 is TGTGCCAGCCTCCGGGCCGCGAACACTGAAGCTTTCTTT. The full variable domain, its missing parts supplied by reference TRBV7-8 and TRBJ1-1, is GAGVSQSPRYKVAKRGQDVALRCDPISGHVSLFWYQQALGQGPEFLTYFQNEAQLDKSGLPSDRFFAERPEGSVSTLKIQRTQQEDSAVYLCASLRAANTEAFFGQGTRLTVV.

This clonotype was seen ten or more times. The chain carries TRBV5-1 and TRBJ2-1, with 16 bases that match TRBD2. Germline V gives CDR1 SGHRS, CDR2 YFSETQ. CDR3 length: 17 residues. V lost 4 bases and J lost 6; bases outside the gene matches: 7. The CDR3 loop reads CASSTGLAGGPGNEQFF. CDR3 in DNA: TGCGCCAGCAGCACGGGACTAGCGGGAGGGCCCGGCAATGAGCAGTTCTTC.

Many counts were recorded for this clonotype. This rearrangement joins TRBV28 to TRBJ2-5, with D uncertain. Germline values: CDR1 MDHEN, CDR2 SYDVKM. V was pared by 3 bases and J by 2 bases, with 10 bases between. There are 14 residues in the CDR3. The CDR3 DNA reads TGTGCCAGCAGTTTTAGGGCAGTACAAGAGACCCAGTACTTC. This sequence encodes CASSFRAVQETQYF.

The CDR3 sequence: CASSQDWMSLEQFF. For the CDR3, the DNA is TGCGCCAGCAGCCAAGATTGGATGAGTCTTGAGCAGTTCTTC. This chain joins TRBV4-3 and TRBJ2-1, with D uncertain. V lost 0 bases and J lost 9, with 12 bases in between. CDR1 is LGHNA, CDR2 YSLEER, per germline. The CDR3 spans 14 residues.

CDR3 DNA: TGTGCCAGCGTCACTAGCGGGAGGCTGGCCGGGGAGCTGTTTTTT. Its protein product is CASVTSGRLAGELFF. The chain joins TRBV2 to TRBJ2-2; 12 nucleotides match TRBD2. V was pared by 8 bases and J by 6 bases, with 7 bases of the junction left unmatched. The CDR3 is 15 amino acids. The germline V gene has CDR1 SNHLY and CDR2 FYNNEI.

The table lists this clonotype with many counts. The V call is TRBV5-1, the J call TRBJ2-1, with TRBD2 identical over 11 bases. Germline V lookup: CDR1 SGHRS, CDR2 YFSETQ. The length of the CDR3 is 15 residues. Trimming at V came to 4 bases and at J to 10 bases, leaving 10 bases not matched to a gene. DNA of the CDR3: TGCGCCAGCAGCCGCTTAGCGGGAGGGCCAAGGGAGCAGTTCTTC. Encoded protein: CASSRLAGGPREQFF.

This chain uses TRBV4-1 with TRBJ1-4; TRBD1 might be the D (6 bases). This CDR3 has 15 residues. CDR1 is MGHRA, CDR2 YSYEKL, per germline. V was cut by 3 bases and J by 5 bases, with 13 bases left in between. The CDR3 DNA reads TGCGCCAGCAGCCACCTGGAAAGGGGGAATGAAAAACTGTTTTTT. Translated: CASSHLERGNEKLFF.

In its sample, this clonotype was seen many times. V is TRBV27 and J is TRBJ1-1, with D maybe TRBD1 (6 bases). Germline loops: CDR1 MNHEY, CDR2 SMNVEV (reference sequence). The germline V and J ends were trimmed by 4 bases and 3 bases, with 9 bases remaining between them. The CDR3 is 13 residues long. CDR3 nucleotide sequence: TGTGCCAGCAGTTACAGGGCTTACACTGAAGCTTTCTTT. This sequence encodes CASSYRAYTEAFF.

This clonotype was seen a handful of times. V and J are TRBV29-1 and TRBJ2-3; 10 nucleotides match TRBD2. The V gene end was trimmed by 6 bases and the J gene end by 0 bases; junction bases not matched to a gene: 3. The V gene's germline CDR1 is SQVTM and CDR2 ANQGSEA. The CDR3 loop spans 14 amino acids. The CDR3 coding sequence is TGCAGCGTGGCGACTAGCGGGAGCACAGATACGCAGTATTTT. As protein: CSVATSGSTDTQYF.

CDR3 protein: CASSPGVLSGYNEQFF. CDR3 nucleotides: TGCGCCAGCAGCCCGGGGGTACTTAGCGGGTACAATGAGCAGTTCTTC. The chain couples TRBV4-1 to TRBJ2-1; 7 nucleotides match TRBD2. This CDR3 spans 16 amino acids. Germline CDR1 is MGHRA and CDR2 is YSYEKL. V dropped 4 bases and J dropped 4; count of bases not matched to a gene: 10.

The rearrangement joins TRBV20-1 to TRBJ2-7; perhaps TRBD1 as D (5 bases). V lost 1 base and J 3 bases, leaving 7 bases between the germline ends. Germline CDR1 and CDR2: DFQATT and SNEGSKA (reference sequence). CDR3 length: 12 amino acids. The CDR3 here is CSARAGIYEQYF. The CDR3 nucleotides read TGCAGTGCTAGAGCAGGGATCTACGAGCAGTACTTC.

This chain joins TRBV7-9 and TRBJ1-1; no clear D. This CDR3 spans 13 amino acids. Trimming took 5 bases from V and 1 from J, leaving 8 bases between them. CDR1 SEHNR and CDR2 FQNEAQ come from the germline V gene (reference sequence). CDR3 loop: CASSHPGNTEAFF. In nucleotides, the CDR3 is TGTGCCAGCAGCCATCCAGGGAACACTGAAGCTTTCTTT.